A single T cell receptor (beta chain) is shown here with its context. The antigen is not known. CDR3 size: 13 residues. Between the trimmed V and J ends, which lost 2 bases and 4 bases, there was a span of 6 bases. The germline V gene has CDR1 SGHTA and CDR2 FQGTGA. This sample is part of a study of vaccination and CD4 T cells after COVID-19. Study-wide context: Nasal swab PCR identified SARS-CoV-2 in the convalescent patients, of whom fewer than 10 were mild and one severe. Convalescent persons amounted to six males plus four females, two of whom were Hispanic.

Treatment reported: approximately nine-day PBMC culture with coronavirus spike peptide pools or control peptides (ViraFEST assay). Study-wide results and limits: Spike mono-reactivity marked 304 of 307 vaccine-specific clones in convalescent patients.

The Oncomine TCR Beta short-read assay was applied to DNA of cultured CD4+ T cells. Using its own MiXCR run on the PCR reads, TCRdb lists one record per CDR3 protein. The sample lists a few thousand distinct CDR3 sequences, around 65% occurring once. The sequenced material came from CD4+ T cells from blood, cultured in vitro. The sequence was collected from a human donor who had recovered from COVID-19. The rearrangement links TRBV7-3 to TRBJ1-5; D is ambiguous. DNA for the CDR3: TGTGCCAGCAGCTTAGGCCTAAATCAGCCCCAGCATTTT. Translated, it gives CASSLGLNQPQHF.